This TCR beta chain emerged from a study of cytotoxic CD8 clonotypes in ibrutinib-treated CLL. The study, taken as a whole, reports: Baseline clonality, above age-matched healthy donor levels, tracked circulating CD8+ T-cell counts. Sustained-remission and progressing patients diverged in sampling times.

Sequenced by immunoSEQ multiplex PCR; TCRdb stores in-frame clones only, minus some. The table lists 160,000 or so clones, roughly 86% of them singletons. CDR1 is MDHEN, CDR2 SYDVKM, per germline. Trimming shortened V by 11 bases and J by 0 bases, and 22 bases separated the two germline ends. CDR3 size: 16 residues. This clone was seen only once. Its target is not known. The sample in question was PBMCs, obtained after 12 months of ibrutinib treatment. This sequence was found in a human donor with chronic lymphocytic leukemia. This sequence joins TRBV28 and TRBJ1-1; D is perhaps TRBD1 (5 bases). The CDR3 nucleotides read TGTGCCGGGTCTGCCAATGGGCAGGGTCTGAACACTGAAGCTTTCTTT. Protein product: CAGSANGQGLNTEAFF.